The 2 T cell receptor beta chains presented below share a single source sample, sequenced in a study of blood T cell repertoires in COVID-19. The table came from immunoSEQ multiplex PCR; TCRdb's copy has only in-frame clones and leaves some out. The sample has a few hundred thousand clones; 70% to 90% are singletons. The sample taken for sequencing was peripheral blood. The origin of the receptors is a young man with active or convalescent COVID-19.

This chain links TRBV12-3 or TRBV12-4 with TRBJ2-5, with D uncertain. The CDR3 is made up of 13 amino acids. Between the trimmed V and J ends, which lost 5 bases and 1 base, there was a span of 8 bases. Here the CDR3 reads CASSPGFQETQYF. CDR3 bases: TGTGCCAGCAGTCCAGGTTTCCAAGAGACCCAGTACTTC.

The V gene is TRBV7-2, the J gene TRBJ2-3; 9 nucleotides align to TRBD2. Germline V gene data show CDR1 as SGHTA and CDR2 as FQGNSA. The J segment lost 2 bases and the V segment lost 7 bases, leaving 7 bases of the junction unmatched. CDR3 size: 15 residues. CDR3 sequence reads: CASTPPSGATDTQYF. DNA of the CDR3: TGTGCCAGCACCCCTCCTAGCGGGGCCACAGATACGCAGTATTTT.